The 28 T cell receptor beta chains below come from one sample, sequenced in a study of T cells in Graves' hyperthyroidism and ophthalmopathy. TCR beta CDR3 sequences were amplified from RNA transcripts. A first-round RT-PCR of the TCR CDR3 used the HTBI primer set. One entry per CDR3 protein results from TCRdb running MiXCR on the multiplex PCR reads. The data hold 250,000 to 300,000 distinct CDR3 sequences, with roughly 15% observed a single time. Input material: blood. The receptors originated from a woman between 50 and 59 years old with Graves' hyperthyroidism that later progressed to Graves' ophthalmopathy.

This clonotype was picked up a small number of times. This rearrangement joins TRBV2 to TRBJ1-2, with D maybe TRBD1 (6 bases). V was trimmed by 7 bases and J by 5 bases, leaving 17 bases between them. The CDR3 is 14 residues long. The germline V gene has CDR1 SNHLY and CDR2 FYNNEI. The CDR3 bases are TGTGCCAGCAAGGAGGGGTGGGGGCCATATGGCTACACCTTC. This encodes CASKEGWGPYGYTF. Looking up the rest from reference TRBV2 and TRBJ1-2 gives the full variable domain: EPEVTQTPSHQVTQMGQEVILRCVPISNHLYFYWYRQILGQKVEFLVSFYNNEISEKSEIFDDQFSVERPDGSNFTLKIRSTKLEDSAMYFCASKEGWGPYGYTFGSGTRLTVV.

In this sample, this clonotype turned up many times. V is TRBV29-1 and J is TRBJ2-1; a weak D match, TRBD1 (6 bases). V lost 5 bases and J lost 1, with 12 bases in between. There are 14 residues in the CDR3. The germline V gene encodes CDR1 SQVTM and CDR2 ANQGSEA. CDR3 loop: CSVPDRFSYNEQFF. Here the CDR3 DNA reads TGCAGCGTTCCTGACAGGTTTTCCTACAATGAGCAGTTCTTC.

There are many counts of this clonotype. V gene TRBV20-1 combines with J gene TRBJ2-3, with TRBD2 identical over 12 bases. V lost 4 bases, J lost 4 bases, and 6 bases stayed unmatched. The CDR3 runs 15 residues. Germline V gives CDR1 DFQATT, CDR2 SNEGSKA (reference sequence). The CDR3 loop is CSAIQLAGGPDTQYF. The DNA of the CDR3 is TGCAGTGCTATCCAACTAGCGGGAGGCCCAGATACGCAGTATTTT.

This clonotype was detected many times. The rearrangement uses TRBV6-1 and TRBJ1-5; 7 bases align to TRBD1. With V trimmed by 6 bases and J by 5 bases, 4 bases remained unmatched. The germline gives CDR1 MNHNS, CDR2 SASEGT. The CDR3 runs to 13 residues. CDR3 protein: CASRNTGDQPQHF. In DNA form, the CDR3 reads TGTGCCAGCAGGAATACAGGGGATCAGCCCCAGCATTTT.

V gene TRBV28 combines with J gene TRBJ1-1; tentatively, D is TRBD1 (5 bases). The germline V and J ends were trimmed by 5 bases and 3 bases, with 13 bases remaining between them. This CDR3 has 14 amino acids. The germline CDR1 and CDR2 sequences are MDHEN and SYDVKM. Written as DNA, the CDR3 is TGTGCCAGCAGTACCGCCAGGGTTCACACTGAAGCTTTCTTT. This translates into CASSTARVHTEAFF. The entire variable domain, with the rest obtained from reference TRBV28 and TRBJ1-1, is as follows: DVKVTQSSRYLVKRTGEKVFLECVQDMDHENMFWYRQDPGLGLRLIYFSYDVKMKEKGDIPEGYSVSREKKERFSLILESASTNQTSMYLCASSTARVHTEAFFGQGTRLTVV.

This chain joins TRBV28 and TRBJ1-1; no reliable D call. Trimming left V 6 bases short and J 7 bases short, with 15 bases between. Per the germline V gene, CDR1 is MDHEN and CDR2 is SYDVKM. This CDR3 contains 13 residues. CDR3 protein: CASSHGFSNEAFF. The CDR3 DNA reads as TGTGCCAGCAGCCACGGGTTCAGTAATGAAGCTTTCTTT.

This clonotype was counted many times. V gene TRBV6-1 combines with J gene TRBJ1-2; weak D call: TRBD1 (6 bases). Germline CDR1 and CDR2: MNHNS and SASEGT. The CDR3 extends over 15 amino acids. V was shortened by 5 bases and J by 0 bases, with 13 bases between the two germline ends. DNA for the CDR3: TGTGCCAGCAGTAACCCAGGGGACCCTAACTATGGCTACACCTTC. Its protein product is CASSNPGDPNYGYTF.

This clonotype has a count of ten or more. The rearrangement joins TRBV28 to TRBJ2-7, with TRBD2 as a possible D gene (6 bases). CDR3 size: 16 residues. The ends were cut back, 5 bases at V and 4 bases at J, with 21 bases in the middle. Germline assignment: CDR1 MDHEN and CDR2 SYDVKM. CDR3 loop: CASSPPWRDRRYEQYF. CDR3 nucleotides: TGTGCCAGCAGTCCGCCCTGGCGGGATAGGCGGTACGAGCAGTACTTC.

This clonotype has just a few counts. The rearrangement links TRBV5-5 to TRBJ2-1; D ambiguous. V shed 4 bases and J shed 4 bases, with 12 bases lying between them. This CDR3 region has 14 residues. Germline V gene sequence: CDR1 SGHKS, CDR2 YYEKEE (reference sequence). This CDR3 is CASSQALGYNEQFF. The CDR3 DNA reads as TGTGCCAGCAGCCAAGCTCTAGGGTACAATGAGCAGTTCTTC.

This clonotype was seen ten or more times. The CDR3 sequence is CASLKEVGVTEAFF. As DNA, the CDR3 is TGTGCCAGCCTGAAGGAGGTCGGGGTGACTGAAGCTTTCTTT. This chain links TRBV2 with TRBJ1-1; D uncertain. CDR1 and CDR2 (germline): SNHLY, FYNNEI. With 8 bases removed from V and 5 bases from J, the gap between germline ends came to 18 bases. The CDR3 length is 14 residues. Combining the CDR3 with reference TRBV2 and TRBJ1-1 gives the whole variable domain EPEVTQTPSHQVTQMGQEVILRCVPISNHLYFYWYRQILGQKVEFLVSFYNNEISEKSEIFDDQFSVERPDGSNFTLKIRSTKLEDSAMYFCASLKEVGVTEAFFGQGTRLTVV.

This clonotype showed up just once. The rearrangement uses TRBV3-1 and TRBJ2-1; no clear D gene. The CDR3 totals 12 residues. Germline V gives CDR1 LGHDT, CDR2 YNNKEL (reference sequence). V was trimmed by 4 bases and J by 5 bases, leaving 6 bases between them. The CDR3 spells CASSLTHNEQFF. The CDR3, as DNA: TGTGCCAGCAGCCTGACACACAATGAGCAGTTCTTC.

This clonotype was seen repeatedly, ten times or more. The junction does not match germline at one end; this may be a read error. The chain couples TRBV7-7 to TRBJ2-2, with 8 bases that match TRBD2. The CDR3 sequence is 14 residues long. CDR1 SSHAT and CDR2 FNYEAQ come from the germline V gene (reference sequence). CDR3 region: CASSSSGSTGELFF. The CDR3 coding sequence is TGTGCTAGCAGCTCCAGCGGGAGCACCGGGGAGCTGTTTTTT.

Regarding this clonotype: This sequence may be a read error, since a much larger clone differs from it by one base. This chain connects TRBV29-1 to TRBJ2-1, with D possibly matching TRBD2 (6 bases). The CDR3 length is 13 residues. Germline V gene data show CDR1 as SQVTM and CDR2 as ANQGSEA. The CDR3 DNA is TGCAGCGTTGTAGCGGACGTGTACAATGAGCGGTTCTTC. Translated: CSVVADVYNERFF.

Many counts were recorded for this clonotype. The chain uses TRBV12-3 or TRBV12-4 and TRBJ1-2; maybe TRBD1 (6 bases). The CDR3 covers 13 residues. V was clipped by 5 bases and J by 3 bases, with 10 bases between them. This CDR3 reads CASSRTVYYGYTF. The CDR3 DNA is TGTGCCAGCAGTCGGACAGTTTACTATGGCTACACCTTC.

This chain links TRBV12-5 with TRBJ2-6; no clear D. Germline V lookup: CDR1 LGHNT, CDR2 FRNRAP. Trimming removed 4 bases at V and 4 bases at J, with 5 bases between. The CDR3 runs 13 residues. CDR3 DNA: TGTGCTAGTGGTTCGGCAGGGGCCAACGTCCTGACTTTC. This encodes CASGSAGANVLTF.

The chain is built from TRBV24-1 and TRBJ2-5, with 7 bases matching TRBD2. Trimming at V came to 2 bases and at J to 4 bases, leaving 3 bases not matched to a gene. Per germline, CDR1 KGHDR and CDR2 SFDVKD. The CDR3 sequence is 14 residues long. This CDR3 is CATSDSSGGETQYF. In DNA form, the CDR3 reads TGTGCCACCAGTGATTCTAGCGGCGGAGAGACCCAGTACTTC.

Only a few counts were recorded for this clonotype. The chain uses TRBV14 and TRBJ1-2, with D perhaps matching TRBD1 (5 bases). The V and J ends lost 4 bases and 1 base respectively, with 10 bases between them. Germline V gene data show CDR1 as SGHDN and CDR2 as FVKESK. The CDR3 contains 14 residues. The CDR3 region has the DNA TGTGCCAGCAGCCCCGGACACATTAACTATGGCTACACCTTC. As protein: CASSPGHINYGYTF.

This clonotype was found many times. The chain recombines TRBV7-2 with TRBJ2-1, with 7 bases aligning to TRBD2. Trimming removed 4 bases from V and 3 bases from J; junction bases left unmatched: 3. In germline, CDR1 is SGHTA, CDR2 FQGNSA. The CDR3 extends over 14 amino acids. The CDR3 loop is CASSWLADYNEQFF. In DNA form, the CDR3 reads TGTGCCAGCAGCTGGCTAGCGGACTACAATGAGCAGTTCTTC.

This clonotype was picked up a small number of times. J is TRBJ1-1 and V is TRBV25-1; 7 bases are a match to TRBD1. Germline loops: CDR1 MGHDK, CDR2 SYGVNS. The CDR3 is made up of 16 amino acids. V trimming: 5 bases; J trimming: 5 bases; junction bases outside the gene matches: 14. The CDR3: CASSPTTTGDVTEAFF. The CDR3 DNA is TGTGCCAGCAGTCCCACCACCACAGGGGATGTAACTGAAGCTTTCTTT.

The table lists this clonotype with many counts. The rearrangement joins TRBV28 to TRBJ1-6; 8 nucleotides line up with TRBD1. Germline CDR1 reads MDHEN; CDR2 reads SYDVKM. This CDR3 is 15 amino acids long. Trimming at V came to 6 bases and at J to 7 bases, leaving 8 bases not matched to a gene. The CDR3 spells CASSLGQGWNSPLHF. CDR3 nucleotide sequence: TGTGCCAGCAGCCTCGGACAGGGTTGGAATTCACCCCTCCACTTT.

This clonotype showed up many times. The rearrangement links TRBV5-1 to TRBJ2-7; D is possibly TRBD2 (7 bases). This CDR3 region has 15 residues. From germline, CDR1 is SGHRS and CDR2 YFSETQ. Trimming removed 2 bases at V and 5 bases at J, with 17 bases between. CDR3 sequence: CASSLTSGGGHEQYF. CDR3 DNA sequence: TGCGCCAGCAGCTTAACCTCCGGCGGGGGCCACGAGCAGTACTTC.

The chain links TRBV3-1 to TRBJ1-3; D is ambiguous. The V and J ends lost 6 bases and 0 bases respectively, with 12 bases between them. The CDR3 is 15 amino acids. The germline V gene encodes CDR1 LGHDT and CDR2 YNNKEL (reference sequence). This chain's CDR3 is CASSQRQSSGNTIYF. The CDR3 DNA follows: TGTGCCAGCAGTCAGAGGCAGAGCTCTGGAAACACCATATATTTT.

The V and J genes are TRBV25-1 and TRBJ2-7; D may be TRBD1 (6 bases). Deletions cut 5 bases from V and 5 bases from J, with 16 bases between. Germline loops: CDR1 MGHDK, CDR2 SYGVNS. This CDR3 region has 14 residues. CDR3: CASSPWDTGDEQYF. CDR3 bases: TGTGCCAGCAGTCCGTGGGACACGGGTGACGAGCAGTACTTC.

This clonotype was found a few times. The chain uses TRBV20-1 and TRBJ2-2; TRBD2 agrees at 9 bases. Per germline, CDR1 DFQATT and CDR2 SNEGSKA (reference sequence). CDR3 size: 16 residues. The V and J ends lost 4 bases and 2 bases, in that order; junction bases with no gene match: 8. CDR3 nucleotides: TGCAGTGCTATAGATTGGACTAGCGCCAACACCGGGGAGCTGTTTTTT. This codes for CSAIDWTSANTGELFF.

This clonotype was observed many times. The chain couples TRBV5-1 to TRBJ2-2; 14 bases map to TRBD2. This CDR3 region has 16 residues. Trimming cost V 3 bases and J 6 bases; bases outside gene matches: 4. Germline CDR1 and CDR2: SGHRS and YFSETQ. The CDR3 is CASSWGTSGSSGELFF. The CDR3 bases are TGCGCCAGCAGCTGGGGGACTAGCGGGAGCTCCGGGGAGCTGTTTTTT. Combining the CDR3 with reference TRBV5-1 and TRBJ2-2 gives the whole variable domain KAGVTQTPRYLIKTRGQQVTLSCSPISGHRSVSWYQQTPGQGLQFLFEYFSETQRNKGNFPGRFSGRQFSNSRSEMNVSTLELGDSALYLCASSWGTSGSSGELFFGEGSRLTVL.

This clonotype was seen at least ten times. The CDR3: CASSFGSGRNEQFF. In DNA form, the CDR3 reads TGTGCCAGCAGCTTTGGGTCAGGTCGGAATGAGCAGTTCTTC. This chain uses TRBV11-3 with TRBJ2-1; unclear D gene. The CDR3 contains 14 residues. V lost 3 bases and J 7 bases, leaving 13 bases between the germline ends. Germline V gene lookup returns CDR1 SGHNT and CDR2 YENEEA.

Comment on this clonotype: This may stem from a read error, because a much larger clone lies one nucleotide away. This rearrangement joins TRBV7-9 to TRBJ2-1; TRBD1 might be the D (6 bases). The germline V gene has CDR1 SEHNR and CDR2 FQNEAQ (reference sequence). The length of the CDR3 is 16 residues. CDR3 in DNA: TGTGCCAGCAGGGCTGGACAGAAGAGCTCCTACAATGGGCAGTTCTTC. This codes for CASRAGQKSSYNGQFF.

This clonotype has at least ten counts. The CDR3 reads CASSFFIPKGDGYTF. DNA for the CDR3: TGTGCCAGCAGTTTCTTCATCCCCAAAGGGGACGGCTACACCTTC. The chain uses TRBV12-3 or TRBV12-4 and TRBJ1-2, with D perhaps TRBD1 (5 bases). The CDR3 totals 15 residues. V shed 3 bases and J shed 8 bases, with 19 bases lying between them.